This T cell receptor beta chain was documented in a study of CD8+CD57+ T cells in acquired aplastic anemia. The wider study: Sorted CD4+ and CD8+ cells yielded DNA averaging around 3.2 ug.

Regarding the study as a whole: It was found that under 30 CD8+ CDR3 sequences were shared between patients and controls.

About this clonotype itself: The antigen remains unidentified.

All patients picked for sequencing had shown, by flow cytometry, an expansion of CD8+CD57+ cells. The study sampled blood from patients who had received no therapy. Template material for TCR beta VDJ and CDR3 profiling consisted of genomic DNA. MiXCR, applied by TCRdb to the reads, yields one record per CDR3 protein. Seen here are 150,000 to 200,000 distinct CDR3 sequences, more than 45% observed once, and the top ten hold 0.85% to 1.2%. Germline CDR1 reads ENHRY; CDR2 reads SYGVKD. The CDR3 spans 16 residues. With 0 bases removed from V and 4 bases from J, the gap between germline ends came to 13 bases.

This receptor was identified in a human donor with aplastic anemia. V usage is TRBV10-3 and J usage is TRBJ2-1; D possibly corresponds to TRBD2 (6 bases). The source material was sorted CD4+, CD8+, or CD8+CD57+ T cells (not recorded which) from PBMCs. The chain's CDR3 is CAISESAVGLYNEQFF. CDR3 coding DNA: TGTGCCATCAGTGAGTCCGCAGTGGGACTTTACAATGAGCAGTTCTTC.